This T cell receptor (beta chain) was documented in a study of response to subunit inactivated influenza vaccine. Study results and caveats: Each seasonal influenza vaccination recruits few new T cells, the authors suggested.

The CDR3 has 15 amino acids. Germline CDR1 is SGHRS and CDR2 is YFSETQ. V dropped 3 bases and J dropped 8; count of bases not matched to a gene: 7. Of note for this clonotype: Its matching antigen is unknown.

Each CDR3 protein is one row after TCRdb ran MiXCR on the RT-PCR reads. Among about 520,000 distinct CDR3 sequences listed, roughly 9.8% were seen once. The sample here was PBMCs from blood, taken about 6 weeks after vaccination. The chain recombines TRBV5-1 with TRBJ2-1, with 11 nucleotides matching TRBD2. The source of this sequence is a middle-aged man who received an inactivated influenza vaccine. The CDR3 sequence is CASSSLAGGLDEQFF. CDR3 sequence (DNA): TGCGCCAGCAGCTCTCTAGCGGGAGGACTCGATGAGCAGTTCTTC.